This T cell receptor (beta chain) was sequenced in a study of T cells in Graves' hyperthyroidism and ophthalmopathy. Whole-study findings and limits: Most thyroid clonotypes expanded above 0.001 were also detected in blood. Ophthalmopathy onset followed model prediction by a median approximately seven months.

The V gene lost 3 bases and the J gene lost 0 bases, with 9 bases spanning the gap. The CDR3 totals 15 residues. Germline values: CDR1 PRHDT, CDR2 FYEKMQ (reference sequence). This clonotype appeared many times. As yet, its antigen is unknown. Patients having uncontrolled infection, another autoimmune disease, pregnancy or lactation were not included. PBMCs were obtained from 10 ml fresh peripheral blood. What was amplified from RNA transcripts were TCR beta CDR3 regions. Using the HTBI primer set, a first-round RT-PCR was run on the TCR CDR3. MiXCR was run by TCRdb on the multiplex PCR reads, yielding one entry per CDR3 protein. This table has under 550,000 distinct CDR3 sequences, 15% to 20% appearing once.

Material: blood. V and J are TRBV13 and TRBJ2-1, with D possibly being TRBD2 (6 bases). The receptor was isolated from a man aged 35 to 55 with Graves' ophthalmopathy. CDR3 region: CASSFRTNSYNEQFF. The CDR3 nucleotides read TGTGCCAGCAGCTTCAGGACTAACTCCTACAATGAGCAGTTCTTC.